The next 12 T cell receptor beta chains were all read from a single sample in a study of human T cells and chemical hapten exposure. The time point denotes: pre-sensitization, week 0. This sample's treatment: therapeutic diphenylcyclopropenone sensitization with weekly scalp DPC. TCRdb redid the calling of the RACE reads with MiXCR, one entry per CDR3 protein. The sample has more than 250,000 distinct CDR3 sequences, about 8.6% seen once. Sequenced material: whole blood, taken in connection with sensitization to the hapten diphenylcyclopropenone (DPC). The receptor source for this set is a woman in her thirties or forties with alopecia areata. Some clones in this sample may be carry-over from other donors' samples.

This clonotype was counted ten times or more. The chain uses TRBV6-5 and TRBJ2-7, with D unclear. The germline CDR1 and CDR2 sequences are MNHEY and SVGAGI. Trimming shortened V by 0 bases and J by 6 bases, and 9 bases separated the two germline ends. There are 13 residues in the CDR3. This chain's CDR3 is CASSYSGLGEQYF. The CDR3 DNA follows: TGTGCCAGCAGTTACTCGGGTCTTGGCGAGCAGTACTTC.

This clonotype has more than one count but fewer than ten. Here the CDR3 reads CASSQSSGRNTGELFF. The CDR3 nucleotides read TGCGCCAGCAGCCAAAGTAGCGGGAGAAACACCGGGGAGCTGTTTTTT. The V call is TRBV4-1, the J call TRBJ2-2, with TRBD2 matching 9 bases. The CDR3 extends over 16 amino acids. The V gene's germline CDR1 is MGHRA and CDR2 YSYEKL. Trimming removed 2 bases from V and 2 bases from J; junction bases left unmatched: 3.

V gene TRBV25-1 combines with J gene TRBJ2-3, with D tentatively TRBD1 (5 bases). This CDR3 is built from 15 residues. The V gene's germline CDR1 is MGHDK and CDR2 SYGVNS. The ends were cut back, 3 bases at V and 6 bases at J, with 16 bases in the middle. CDR3 amino acids: CASSDTQGRYDTQYF. As DNA, the CDR3 is TGTGCCAGCAGTGACACCCAGGGTCGGTACGATACGCAGTATTTT.

This chain connects TRBV7-9 to TRBJ2-7, with 7 positions matching TRBD2. This CDR3 is 15 amino acids long. Germline CDR1 SEHNR, CDR2 FQNEAQ (reference sequence). With V trimmed by 3 bases and J by 2 bases, 7 bases remained unmatched. In DNA, the CDR3 is TGTGCCAGCAGCTTGCGGGCAGGGACTACCTACGAGCAGTACTTC. It translates to CASSLRAGTTYEQYF.

This clonotype showed up many times. This sequence joins TRBV29-1 and TRBJ2-1; a weak D match, TRBD2 (7 bases). Trimming took 4 bases from V and 7 from J, leaving 14 bases between them. The CDR3 sequence is 13 residues long. Germline V lookup: CDR1 SQVTM, CDR2 ANQGSEA. In DNA form, the CDR3 reads TGCAGCGTTGCCCCACAGGGAGGGAATGAGCAGTTCTTC. Translation gives CSVAPQGGNEQFF.

The rearrangement joins TRBV29-1 to TRBJ2-1; D remains ambiguous. V shed 3 bases and J shed 0 bases, with 15 bases lying between them. This CDR3 is 16 amino acids long. Germline V gene data show CDR1 as SQVTM and CDR2 as ANQGSEA. The CDR3 loop is CSVETVSAVSYNEQFF. DNA of the CDR3: TGCAGCGTTGAGACTGTCTCGGCCGTCTCCTACAATGAGCAGTTCTTC.

The table lists this clonotype with a few counts. In DNA, the CDR3 is TGCGCCAGCAGCTTGGTACAGGGTAGCACAGATACGCAGTATTTT. This codes for CASSLVQGSTDTQYF. This chain connects TRBV5-1 to TRBJ2-3, with D perhaps matching TRBD1 (6 bases). Germline assignment: CDR1 SGHRS and CDR2 YFSETQ. This CDR3 has 15 residues. The germline V and J ends were trimmed by 0 bases and 0 bases, with 8 bases remaining between them.

This clonotype occurred a few times. The V call is TRBV7-2, the J call TRBJ2-5; D may be TRBD2 (5 bases). Deletions cut 1 base from V and 0 bases from J, with 6 bases between. This CDR3 contains 14 residues. Germline CDR1 SGHTA, CDR2 FQGNSA. CDR3 sequence: CASSLVANQETQYF. In nucleotides, the CDR3 is TGTGCCAGCAGCTTAGTAGCGAACCAAGAGACCCAGTACTTC. Looking up the rest from reference TRBV7-2 and TRBJ2-5 gives the full variable domain: GAGVSQSPSNKVTEKGKDVELRCDPISGHTALYWYRQSLGQGLEFLIYFQGNSAPDKSGLPSDRFSAERTGGSVSTLTIQRTQQEDSAVYLCASSLVANQETQYFGPGTRLLVL.

V and J are TRBV6-4 and TRBJ2-7; no reliable D call. This CDR3 contains 14 residues. Trimming pared 0 bases from V and 3 bases from J, leaving 9 bases between. Germline-derived CDR1 and CDR2 are MRHNA and SNTAGT. Here the CDR3 DNA reads TGTGCCAGCAGTGACTCTAACAGAGTCTACGAGCAGTACTTC. Translation gives CASSDSNRVYEQYF.

This clonotype was seen a few times. The CDR3 reads CASSLRGDSYEQYF. CDR3 DNA: TGTGCCAGCAGCTTGCGGGGGGACTCCTACGAGCAGTACTTC. The chain recombines TRBV11-3 with TRBJ2-7; 8 bases line up with TRBD2. Germline values: CDR1 SGHNT, CDR2 YENEEA. This CDR3 has 14 residues. With V trimmed by 3 bases and J by 0 bases, 1 base remained unmatched.

V usage is TRBV3-1 and J usage is TRBJ2-5; 7 bases fit TRBD2. V shed 1 base, J shed 5 bases, and the junction held 16 bases outside the gene matches. CDR1 is LGHDT and CDR2 is YNNKEL in the germline V gene (reference sequence). The CDR3 has 18 amino acids. The CDR3 spells CASSQGRRAGVIHETQYF. In DNA form, the CDR3 reads TGTGCCAGCAGCCAAGGTCGACGGGCGGGAGTTATTCATGAGACCCAGTACTTC.

This clonotype occurred many times. The chain couples TRBV4-3 to TRBJ2-5; the D gene is possibly TRBD1 (5 bases). CDR3 length: 15 amino acids. Germline assignment: CDR1 LGHNA and CDR2 YSLEER. The V end was cut by 0 bases, the J end by 4 bases, with 12 bases between. The CDR3 DNA sequence: TGCGCCAGCAGCCAAGATTACAAGGGGCGAGAGACCCAGTACTTC. Its translation is CASSQDYKGRETQYF.